This T cell receptor (beta chain) originates from a study of blood T cell repertoires in COVID-19. This clone has just a few counts. CDR1 and CDR2 from the germline V gene are SGHRS and YFSETQ. The CDR3 is made up of 15 amino acids. Trimming took off 0 bases at V and 4 bases at J, with 13 bases between the two ends. Authors' methods: Using reference gene primer amplification, nucleated cell counts were estimated. Profiling relied on immunoSEQ multiplex PCR, and the TCRdb table lists in-frame clones only, not all of them. The V and J calls and the clone size are those of that table, but D and trimming were determined from the DNA. Among approximately 210,000 clones, around 81% were seen once, and the ten largest hold around 9.3%.

Sequences were obtained from PBMCs or T cells enriched from blood (not recorded which). This receptor was obtained from a woman aged 45-60 years with acute COVID-19. The chain has TRBV5-1 and TRBJ1-2; TRBD1 is a possible D gene (5 bases). CDR3: CASSLDQGNSYGYTF. Here the CDR3 DNA reads TGCGCCAGCAGCTTGGATCAGGGTAATTCCTATGGCTACACCTTC.